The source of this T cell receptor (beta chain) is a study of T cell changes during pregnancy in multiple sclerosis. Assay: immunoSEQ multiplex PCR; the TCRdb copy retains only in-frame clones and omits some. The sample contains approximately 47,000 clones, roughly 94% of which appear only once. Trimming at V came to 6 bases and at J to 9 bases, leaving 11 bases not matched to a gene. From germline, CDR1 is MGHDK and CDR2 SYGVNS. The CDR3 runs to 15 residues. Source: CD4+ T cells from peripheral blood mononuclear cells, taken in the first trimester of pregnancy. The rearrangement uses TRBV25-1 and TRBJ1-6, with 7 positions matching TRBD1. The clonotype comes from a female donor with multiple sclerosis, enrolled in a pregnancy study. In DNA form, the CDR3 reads TGTGCCAGCAGAGAAAAAGGACAGGCTGGTTCACCCCTCCACTTT. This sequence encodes CASREKGQAGSPLHF.